Listed below are T cell receptor beta chains from one sample, sequenced in a study of T cell responses to AZD1222 COVID-19 vaccine. Produced via immunoSEQ multiplex PCR; TCRdb's table is partial and in-frame only. This sample has 70,000 to 85,000 clones, with about nine tenths found just once. Specimen: peripheral blood, collected on day 0 of AZD1222 vaccination. The source is an adult in good health. CDR3s include the opening cysteine and the closing phenylalanine or tryptophan. Each record gives: V gene, clone size, J gene, D gene, CDR3 DNA, CDR3 protein. A D gene is named only where the DNA matches it firmly. A row's size may be missing; if present it is once, few, many or a size class.

TRBV7-9	-	TRBJ2-2	-	TGTGCCAGCAGCCCCTCCGGGGCCGGGGAGCTGTTTTTT	CASSPSGAGELFF
TRBV6-5	-	TRBJ1-1	-	TGTGCCAGCAGTTACAGCAGGGATGGGGGTGAAGCTTTCTTT	CASSYSRDGGEAFF
TRBV6-5	-	TRBJ1-1	TRBD1	TGTGCCAGCAACCGACAGGGTCGGGGCACTGAAGCTTTCTTT	CASNRQGRGTEAFF
TRBV18	-	TRBJ2-1	TRBD1	TGTGCCAGCTCATCAACAGGGGGCGGCTACAATGAGCAGTTCTTC	CASSSTGGGYNEQFF
TRBV19	few	TRBJ1-6	-	TGTGCCAGTAGTCCTAATGGATTGGGTTCACCCCTCCACTTT	CASSPNGLGSPLHF
TRBV12-3/TRBV12-4	once	TRBJ1-2	-	TGTGCCAGCAGCCAGGAGGTCTATGGCTACACCTTC	CASSQEVYGYTF
TRBV6-6	few	TRBJ1-2	-	TGTGCCAGCAACGCGGGATCGGCCTATGGCTACACCTTC	CASNAGSAYGYTF
TRBV28	-	TRBJ2-3	-	TGTGCCAGCAGAACTAGGACAGATACGCAGTATTTT	CASRTRTDTQYF
TRBV7-3	-	TRBJ1-1	-	TGTGCCAGCAGCACCGAGGCAGGGAACACTGAAGCTTTCTTT	CASSTEAGNTEAFF
TRBV18	-	TRBJ2-1	-	TGTGCCAGCTCACCTTTTAACGAGGGGGATGAGCAGTTCTTC	CASSPFNEGDEQFF
TRBV28	-	TRBJ1-2	-	TGTGCCAGCAGTTTACGGGGGACTAATGGCTACACCTTC	CASSLRGTNGYTF
TRBV9	-	TRBJ1-2	TRBD1	TGTGCCAGTACAGGGGCGCTTTATGGCTACACCTTC	CASTGALYGYTF
TRBV7-2	-	TRBJ1-6	-	TGTGCCAGCAGCTGGGGATGGAGCTCCTATAATTCACCCCTCCACTTT	CASSWGWSSYNSPLHF
TRBV2	once	TRBJ2-1	TRBD1	TGTGCCAGCAAGATACAGGGGATCCCTCTCTACAATGAGCAGTTCTTC	CASKIQGIPLYNEQFF
TRBV7-9	-	TRBJ1-2	-	TGTGCCAGCAGCCCCGGCCCAGTTTTCAACTATGGCTACACCTTC	CASSPGPVFNYGYTF
TRBV30	-	TRBJ1-1	-	TGTGCCTGGAACCGGGGGGGAAACACTGAAGCTTTCTTT	CAWNRGGNTEAFF
TRBV7-9	-	TRBJ1-5	TRBD1	TGTGCCAGCAGCTTAGCGGGACAGGGTCGATGGAATCAGCCCCAGCATTTT	CASSLAGQGRWNQPQHF
TRBV2	-	TRBJ2-3	TRBD2	TGTGCCAGCAGTGGAGGACTAGCGGGGACAGATACGCAGTATTTT	CASSGGLAGTDTQYF
TRBV10-1	-	TRBJ1-1	TRBD1	TGCGCCAGCACCGATACCGGGACAGGGGGCAACGGCACTGAAGCTTTCTTT	CASTDTGTGGNGTEAFF
TRBV11-2	-	TRBJ2-7	TRBD2	TGTGCCAGCAGCTTAGCTAGACTAGCGGGAGCCCACGAGCAGTACTTC	CASSLARLAGAHEQYF
TRBV10-1	once	TRBJ1-6	-	TGCGCCAGTCGAACAGGTTCAGGGTCACCCCTCCACTTT	CASRTGSGSPLHF
TRBV28	-	TRBJ1-2	TRBD1	TGTGCCAGCAATAACAGGGGCTATGGCTACACCTTC	CASNNRGYGYTF
TRBV4-3	-	TRBJ1-1	-	TGCGCCAGCAGCCAAGATGAGATGCGGACTGAAGCTTTCTTT	CASSQDEMRTEAFF
TRBV9	-	TRBJ1-3	-	TGTGCCAGCGCGGAGAGCTCTGGAAACACCATATATTTT	CASAESSGNTIYF
TRBV5-1	-	TRBJ1-1	TRBD1	TGCGCCAGCAGCAGTAAATCGCAGGGGGCTACGGCTGAAGCTTTCTTT	CASSSKSQGATAEAFF
TRBV6-5	-	TRBJ1-4	TRBD1	TGTGCCAGCAGACGGACAGGGGGCCAAGAAAAACTGTTTTTT	CASRRTGGQEKLFF
TRBV7-2	-	TRBJ1-6	-	TGTGCCAGCAGCTTAGAGTGGTCACCCCTCCACTTT	CASSLEWSPLHF
TRBV9	-	TRBJ2-5	TRBD2	TGTGCCAGCAGCTCGGAGCGGGGGTGGGTGGAGACCCAGTACTTC	CASSSERGWVETQYF
TRBV19	-	TRBJ1-5	-	TGTGCCAGTAGTATAATGTCAGTCAATCAGCCCCAGCATTTT	CASSIMSVNQPQHF
TRBV28	-	TRBJ1-2	-	TGTGCCAGCAGTTCGGCGGGAGCGAACTATGGCTACACCTTC	CASSSAGANYGYTF
TRBV5-4	-	TRBJ2-5	-	TGTGCCAGCAGCCACCAGGGGGGACGAAAAGAGACCCAGTACTTC	CASSHQGGRKETQYF
TRBV9	once	TRBJ2-5	-	TGTGCCAGCAGCCACGAGGGCGTCCAAGAGACCCAGTACTTC	CASSHEGVQETQYF
TRBV12-5	-	TRBJ1-1	TRBD1	TGTGCTAGTGGTCCCCCGGACAGGGAGTTCACTGAAGCTTTCTTT	CASGPPDREFTEAFF
TRBV20-1	-	TRBJ2-5	-	TGCAGTGCTAGTGGGACGCTCGGGGAGACCCAGTACTTC	CSASGTLGETQYF
TRBV5-1	-	TRBJ2-5	TRBD1	TGCGCCAGCAGCCAAGGGACAGGGGGCAAGACCCAGTACTTC	CASSQGTGGKTQYF
TRBV28	-	TRBJ1-2	-	TGTGCCAGCAGGTCAGGTACCTATGGCTACACCTTC	CASRSGTYGYTF
TRBV6-5	-	TRBJ2-1	TRBD1	TGTGCCAGCAGGACAGGGGAATACAATGAGCAGTTCTTC	CASRTGEYNEQFF